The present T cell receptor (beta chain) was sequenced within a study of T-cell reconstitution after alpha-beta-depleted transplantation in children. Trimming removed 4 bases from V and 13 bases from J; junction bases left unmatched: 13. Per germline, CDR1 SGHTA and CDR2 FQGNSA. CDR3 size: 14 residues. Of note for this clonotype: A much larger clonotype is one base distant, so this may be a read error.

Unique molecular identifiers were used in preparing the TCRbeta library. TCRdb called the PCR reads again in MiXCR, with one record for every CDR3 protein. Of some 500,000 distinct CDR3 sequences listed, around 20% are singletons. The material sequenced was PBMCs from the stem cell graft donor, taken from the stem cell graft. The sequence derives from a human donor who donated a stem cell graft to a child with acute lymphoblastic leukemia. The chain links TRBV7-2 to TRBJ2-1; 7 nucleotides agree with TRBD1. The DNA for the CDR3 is TGTGCCAGCAGCTACCGCCGACAGGGAGAGGACCAGTTCTTC. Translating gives CASSYRRQGEDQFF.